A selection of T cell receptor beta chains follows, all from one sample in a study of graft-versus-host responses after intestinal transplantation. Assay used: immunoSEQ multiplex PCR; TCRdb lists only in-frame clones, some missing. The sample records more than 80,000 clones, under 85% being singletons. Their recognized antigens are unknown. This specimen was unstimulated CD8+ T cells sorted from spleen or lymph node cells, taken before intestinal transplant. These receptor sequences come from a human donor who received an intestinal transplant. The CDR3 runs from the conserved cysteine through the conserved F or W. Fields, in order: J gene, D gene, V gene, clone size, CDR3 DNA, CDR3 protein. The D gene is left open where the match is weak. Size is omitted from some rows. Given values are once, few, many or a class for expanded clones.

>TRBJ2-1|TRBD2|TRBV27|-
TGTGCCAGCAGTTTGGACTCCCTAGCGGGGAAGTTCTTC
CASSLDSLAGKFF
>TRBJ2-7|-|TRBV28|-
TGTGCCAGCAGTTTAGCGGGTTCTTACGAGCAGTACTTC
CASSLAGSYEQYF
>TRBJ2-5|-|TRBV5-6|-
TGTGCCAGCAGCTTCTCCATCCAAGAGACCCAGTACTTC
CASSFSIQETQYF
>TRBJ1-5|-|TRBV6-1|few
TGTGCCAGCAGTGATTGGGCAGGAGAGAGCAATCAGCCCCAGCATTTT
CASSDWAGESNQPQHF
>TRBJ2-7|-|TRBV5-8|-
TGTGCCAGCAGCTTGGTTTTAGGTTCTTCCTACGAGCAGTACTTC
CASSLVLGSSYEQYF
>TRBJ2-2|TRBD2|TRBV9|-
TGTGCCAGCAGCGTAGCTTTAGCGGGGAAGGAGCTGTTTTTT
CASSVALAGKELFF
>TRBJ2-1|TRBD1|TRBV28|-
TGTGCCAGCAGTTCCCGGGACAGGGGGCGGTTGGATGAGCAGTTCTTC
CASSSRDRGRLDEQFF
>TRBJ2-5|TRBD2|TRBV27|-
TGTGCCAGCAGTTTATCTAGCGGGAGAATTGTGACCCAGTACTTC
CASSLSSGRIVTQYF
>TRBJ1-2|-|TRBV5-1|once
TGCGCCAGCAGCTTGCGACAGCCCCTTACGATCTATGGCTACACCTTC
CASSLRQPLTIYGYTF
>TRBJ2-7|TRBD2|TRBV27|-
TGTGCCAGCAGCTCCGGACTAGCGGGGGGCCTAAGCTCCTACGAGCAGTACTTC
CASSSGLAGGLSSYEQYF
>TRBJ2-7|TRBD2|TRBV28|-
TGTGCCAGCAGGTTAGCGGGAGGGGCGGGAGCCTACGAGCAGTACTTC
CASRLAGGAGAYEQYF
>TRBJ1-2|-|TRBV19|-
TGTGCCAGTAGTATAGGGTCCGGGGGATACGTCTATGGCTACACCTTC
CASSIGSGGYVYGYTF
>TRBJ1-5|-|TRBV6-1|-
TGTGCCAGCAGTCCGGGGCCATATCAGCCCCAGCATTTT
CASSPGPYQPQHF
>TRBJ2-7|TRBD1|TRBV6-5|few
TGTGCCAGCAGTAACACGGACAGGGGCTACGAGCAGTACTTC
CASSNTDRGYEQYF
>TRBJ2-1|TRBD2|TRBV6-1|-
TGTGCCAGCAGGATGGGGGGGGGTGAGCAGTTCTTC
CASRMGGGEQFF
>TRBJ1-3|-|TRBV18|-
TGTGCCAGCTCACCAGTCACCATCTCATTGGTTGGAAACACCATATATTTT
CASSPVTISLVGNTIYF
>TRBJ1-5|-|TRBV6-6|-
TGTGCCAGCAGTTACAGACAGACGGGCAATCAGCCCCAGCATTTT
CASSYRQTGNQPQHF